Listed here are 8 T cell receptor beta chains from one sample, sequenced in a study of identical twins. Via MiXCR, TCRdb re-called the 5' RACE reads, giving one row per CDR3 protein. The table shows hundreds of thousands of distinct CDR3 sequences, with approximately 8.3% occurring only once. This same sample was also part of a study on yellow fever vaccine responses in identical twins.

Sequenced material: memory (CD45RO+) T cells sorted from blood. These receptor sequences come from a woman under 30 in good health.

The chain couples TRBV15 to TRBJ2-3, with D perhaps matching TRBD2 (6 bases). Germline assignment: CDR1 LNHNV and CDR2 YYDKDF (reference sequence). Trimming removed 1 base at V and 1 base at J, with 6 bases between. The CDR3 spans 14 residues. The CDR3 DNA reads TGTGCCACCAGCAGAGGCGGGGGCACAGATACGCAGTATTTT. It encodes CATSRGGGTDTQYF.

This clonotype was detected only once. The rearrangement links TRBV2 to TRBJ2-7, with 8 bases aligning to TRBD1. CDR1 is SNHLY and CDR2 is FYNNEI in the germline V gene. The CDR3 has 14 amino acids. Trimming cost V 3 bases and J 3 bases; bases outside gene matches: 4. CDR3 sequence reads: CASSDLGQVYEQYF. The CDR3 coding sequence is TGTGCCAGCAGTGACCTGGGACAGGTCTACGAGCAGTACTTC.

V usage is TRBV19 and J usage is TRBJ2-5, with D possibly TRBD2 on 5 matching bases. CDR1 LNHDA and CDR2 SQIVND come from the germline V gene (reference sequence). Trimming removed 2 bases from V and 5 bases from J, with 12 bases in between. The length of the CDR3 is 14 residues. This chain's CDR3 is CASSISQTGETQYF. Written as DNA, the CDR3 is TGTGCCAGTAGTATAAGCCAAACGGGGGAGACCCAGTACTTC.

This clonotype has at least ten counts. J is TRBJ2-1 and V is TRBV6-5, with D perhaps matching TRBD1 (6 bases). Germline V gene data show CDR1 as MNHEY and CDR2 as SVGAGI. V lost 5 bases and J 6 bases, leaving 17 bases between the germline ends. The CDR3 consists of 15 residues. The CDR3: CASSPDLGASNEQFF. CDR3 DNA: TGTGCCAGCAGTCCCGATTTGGGGGCTAGCAATGAGCAGTTCTTC.

This clonotype was seen only a few times. The genes are TRBV6-4 and TRBJ2-2; D is perhaps TRBD2 (6 bases). This CDR3 contains 18 residues. V was clipped by 5 bases and J by 1 base, with 20 bases between them. Germline values: CDR1 MRHNA, CDR2 SNTAGT. This CDR3 reads CASSKAGTSIGNTGELFF. The CDR3 bases are TGTGCCAGCAGTAAGGCCGGGACTTCCATCGGGAACACCGGGGAGCTGTTTTTT.

This rearrangement joins TRBV20-1 to TRBJ2-5; D unresolved. In germline, CDR1 is DFQATT, CDR2 SNEGSKA (reference sequence). The V gene lost 3 bases and the J gene lost 5 bases, with 16 bases spanning the gap. The CDR3 is made up of 14 amino acids. The DNA for the CDR3 is TGCAGTGCTAGTCCCCTGAGGCTTGGCGAGACCCAGTACTTC. Translated: CSASPLRLGETQYF.

In this sample, this clonotype turned up a few times. The rearrangement joins TRBV3-1 to TRBJ2-2; D not resolved. V was clipped by 1 base and J by 6 bases, with 12 bases between them. This CDR3 is built from 15 residues. Germline CDR1 is LGHDT and CDR2 is YNNKEL (reference sequence). The CDR3: CASSQGGAMPGELFF. DNA of the CDR3: TGTGCCAGCAGCCAAGGCGGTGCCATGCCCGGGGAGCTGTTTTTT.

This clonotype was recorded at least ten times. The chain is built from TRBV24-1 and TRBJ2-7; 14 bases line up with TRBD2. The CDR3 has 17 amino acids. Germline V lookup: CDR1 KGHDR, CDR2 SFDVKD. The J segment lost 5 bases and the V segment lost 3 bases, leaving 8 bases of the junction unmatched. The CDR3 sequence: CATSDGRLAGGRNEQYF. The CDR3 coding sequence is TGTGCCACCAGTGATGGACGACTAGCGGGAGGGCGAAACGAGCAGTACTTC.